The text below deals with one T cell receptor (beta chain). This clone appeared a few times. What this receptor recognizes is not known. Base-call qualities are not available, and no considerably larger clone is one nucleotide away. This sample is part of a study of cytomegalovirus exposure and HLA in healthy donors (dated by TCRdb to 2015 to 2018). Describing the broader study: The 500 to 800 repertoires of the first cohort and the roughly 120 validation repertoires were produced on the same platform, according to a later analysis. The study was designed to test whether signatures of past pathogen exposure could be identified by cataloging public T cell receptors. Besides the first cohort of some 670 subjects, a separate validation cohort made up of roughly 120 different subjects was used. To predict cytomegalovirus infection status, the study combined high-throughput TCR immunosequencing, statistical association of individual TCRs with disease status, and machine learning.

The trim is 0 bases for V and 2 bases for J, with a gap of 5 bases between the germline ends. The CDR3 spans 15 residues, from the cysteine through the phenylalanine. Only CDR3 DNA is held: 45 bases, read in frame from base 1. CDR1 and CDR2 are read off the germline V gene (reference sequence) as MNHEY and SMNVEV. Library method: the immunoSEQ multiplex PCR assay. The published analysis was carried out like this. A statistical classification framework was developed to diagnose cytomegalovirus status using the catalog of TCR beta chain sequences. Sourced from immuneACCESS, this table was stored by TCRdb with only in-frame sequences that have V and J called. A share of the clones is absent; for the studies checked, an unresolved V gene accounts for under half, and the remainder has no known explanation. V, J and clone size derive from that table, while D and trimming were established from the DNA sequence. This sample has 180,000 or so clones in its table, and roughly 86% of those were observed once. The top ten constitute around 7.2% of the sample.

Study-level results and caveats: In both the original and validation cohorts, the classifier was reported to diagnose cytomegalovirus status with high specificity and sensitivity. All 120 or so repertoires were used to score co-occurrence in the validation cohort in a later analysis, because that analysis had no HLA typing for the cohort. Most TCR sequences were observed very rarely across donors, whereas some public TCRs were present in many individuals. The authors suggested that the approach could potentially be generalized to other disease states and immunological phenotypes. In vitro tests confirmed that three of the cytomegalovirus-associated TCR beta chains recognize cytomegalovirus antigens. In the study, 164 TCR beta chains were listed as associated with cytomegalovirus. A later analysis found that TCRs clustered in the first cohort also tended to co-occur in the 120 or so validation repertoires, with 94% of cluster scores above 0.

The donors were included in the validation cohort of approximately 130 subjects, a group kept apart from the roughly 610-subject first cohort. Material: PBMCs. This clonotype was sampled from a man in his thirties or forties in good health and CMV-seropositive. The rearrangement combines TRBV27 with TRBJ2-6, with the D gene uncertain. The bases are TGTGCCAGCAGTTTATCAATTACTGGGGCCAACGTCCTGACTTTC. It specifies CASSLSITGANVLTF.